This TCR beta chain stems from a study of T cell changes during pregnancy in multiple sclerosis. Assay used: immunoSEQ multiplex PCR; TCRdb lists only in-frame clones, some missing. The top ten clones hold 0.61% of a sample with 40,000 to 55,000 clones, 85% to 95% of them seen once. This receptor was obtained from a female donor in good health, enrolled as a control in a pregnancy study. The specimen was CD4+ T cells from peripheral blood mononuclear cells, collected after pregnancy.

CDR3 sequence reads: CASSQGGMNTEAFF. The CDR3 coding sequence is TGTGCCAGCAGCCAGGGGGGGATGAACACTGAAGCTTTCTTT. The rearrangement uses TRBV4-2 and TRBJ1-1; D might be TRBD1 (5 bases). The V gene's germline CDR1 is LGHNA and CDR2 YNFKEQ. The CDR3 spans 14 residues. With 3 bases removed from V and 0 bases from J, the gap between germline ends came to 8 bases.